The sequence of this T cell receptor beta chain was determined in a study of molecular identifiers for immune sequencing clone quantification. Library preparation followed earlier protocols using designated TCR primers. TCRdb reprocessed the PCR reads via MiXCR and lists one record per CDR3 protein. The sample lists around 470,000 distinct CDR3 sequences, around a fifth seen once, with under 0.85% in the top ten. The V end lost 3 bases, the J end lost 4 bases, and 14 bases lay between the germline ends. The CDR3 sequence is 15 residues long. Material: naive CD8+ T cells from blood, with Jurkat cell RNA spiked in. The subset is: FACS-sorted CD8+CD4-CCR7+CD45RA+ naive T cells. The chain has TRBV12-3 or TRBV12-4 and TRBJ2-3, with D possibly matching TRBD2 (6 bases). The source of this sequence is a human donor in good health. Some libraries in this study had Jurkat cell RNA spiked in. The CDR3, as DNA: TGTGCCAGCAGTTTTGCGTGGGGGGTAGCAGATACGCAGTATTTT. Its protein product is CASSFAWGVADTQYF.